Presented here are 16 T cell receptor beta chains from one specimen sequenced in a study of blood T cell repertoires in COVID-19. Assay: immunoSEQ multiplex PCR; the TCRdb copy retains only in-frame clones and omits some. Among over 90,000 clones listed, more than 80% were seen once. The sample was peripheral blood. The receptors were sampled from a human donor in a cohort sampled during active COVID-19.

The chain recombines TRBV12-3 or TRBV12-4 with TRBJ1-2; 7 bases are a match to TRBD1. V lost 6 bases to trimming and J lost 6 bases; unmatched junction nucleotides: 7. CDR3 length: 13 amino acids. The CDR3 region has the DNA TGTGCCAGCAGCCCCGACAGGGATCATGGCTACACCTTC. Amino acids: CASSPDRDHGYTF.

This clone occurred a few times. The V gene is TRBV29-1, the J gene TRBJ1-4; D might be TRBD1 (5 bases). Trimming removed 4 bases at V and 4 bases at J, with 10 bases between. CDR1 and CDR2 from the germline V gene are SQVTM and ANQGSEA. CDR3 length equals 13 residues. The CDR3 DNA follows: TGCAGCGTTGGGGCGGGGGATAATGAAAAACTGTTTTTT. It translates to CSVGAGDNEKLFF. Looking up the rest from reference TRBV29-1 and TRBJ1-4 gives the full variable domain: SAVISQKPSRDICQRGTSLTIQCQVDSQVTMMFWYRQQPGQSLTLIATANQGSEATYESGFVIDKFPISRPNLTFSTLTVSNMSPEDSSIYLCSVGAGDNEKLFFGSGTQLSVL.

J is TRBJ1-5 and V is TRBV9, with 11 bases fitting TRBD1. J gave up 10 bases and V 2 bases, and 5 bases lay outside the gene matches. Per the germline V gene, CDR1 is SGDLS and CDR2 is YYNGEE. The CDR3 runs 14 residues. CDR3 DNA sequence: TGTGCCAGCAGCGTCGGGACAGGGGGGCAACCCCAGCATTTT. Protein sequence: CASSVGTGGQPQHF.

The gene calls are TRBV12-3 or TRBV12-4 and TRBJ1-4; tentatively, D is TRBD1 (6 bases). The germline V and J ends were trimmed by 5 bases and 12 bases, with 10 bases remaining between them. The CDR3 has 11 residues. The CDR3 DNA reads as TGTGCCAGCAGTCAGGGACATCAACTGTTTTTT. This gives the protein CASSQGHQLFF.

This sequence joins TRBV7-9 and TRBJ2-3; tentative D call: TRBD2 (5 bases). From germline, CDR1 is SEHNR and CDR2 FQNEAQ (reference sequence). This CDR3 spans 14 amino acids. The ends were cut back, 5 bases at V and 0 bases at J, with 9 bases in the middle. In nucleotides, the CDR3 is TGTGCCAGCAGCGATAGGACTAGCACAGATACGCAGTATTTT. This codes for CASSDRTSTDTQYF.

The chain carries TRBV15 and TRBJ1-2, with D perhaps TRBD1 (5 bases). V lost 1 base, J lost 8 bases, and 8 bases lay in between. The CDR3 totals 12 residues. Germline CDR1 reads LNHNV; CDR2 reads YYDKDF (reference sequence). The CDR3 DNA is TGTGCCACCAGCAGAGCTCAGGGAGGCTACACCTTC. Its translation is CATSRAQGGYTF.

This chain uses TRBV30 with TRBJ1-3; the D is unclear. V gave up 5 bases and J gave up 1 base, with 6 bases separating them. CDR1 and CDR2 from the germline V gene are GTSNPN and SVGIG (reference sequence). The length of the CDR3 is 12 residues. The CDR3 region is CAWRQSGNTIYF. DNA for the CDR3: TGTGCCTGGCGACAATCTGGAAACACCATATATTTT.

This rearrangement joins TRBV5-1 to TRBJ2-1; D gene ambiguous. CDR1 is SGHRS, CDR2 YFSETQ, per germline. The CDR3 is 14 residues long. Trimming removed 0 bases from V and 2 bases from J, with 6 bases in between. CDR3 region: CASSLGAAYNEQFF. Written as DNA, the CDR3 is TGCGCCAGCAGCTTGGGGGCAGCCTACAATGAGCAGTTCTTC.

This chain uses TRBV19 with TRBJ1-5; no clear D gene. V lost 5 bases to trimming and J lost 2 bases, with 16 bases between them. Per the germline V gene, CDR1 is LNHDA and CDR2 is SQIVND (reference sequence). CDR3 length: 16 residues. The CDR3 spells CASSLREGRGNQPQHF. The DNA for the CDR3 is TGTGCCAGTAGTCTCCGGGAGGGCCGGGGCAATCAGCCCCAGCATTTT.

A single count supports this clone. The rearrangement uses TRBV4-1 and TRBJ1-1, with D unresolved. The CDR3 contains 15 residues. Looked up from germline, CDR1 is MGHRA and CDR2 is YSYEKL. V was pared by 2 bases and J by 4 bases, with 14 bases between. CDR3 amino acids: CASSQLIGGRTEAFF. The CDR3 bases are TGCGCCAGCAGCCAACTAATAGGAGGGCGCACTGAAGCTTTCTTT.

This clone has just one count. The CDR3 bases are TGTGCCAGCTCACGATTCAAAAACGACAGGGGGCCAAATTCCTATAATTCACCCCTCCACTTT. Translated: CASSRFKNDRGPNSYNSPLHF. The chain links TRBV18 to TRBJ1-6; 10 nucleotides line up with TRBD1. CDR3 length: 21 residues. J lost 1 base, V lost 4 bases, and 16 bases had no gene match. Germline loops: CDR1 KGHSH, CDR2 LQKENI.

The CDR3 nucleotides read TGCGCCAGCACCGGTATAGCGGGGGGGCCGGCAGATACGCAGTATTTT. Amino acid sequence: CASTGIAGGPADTQYF. The chain links TRBV5-1 to TRBJ2-3; 11 bases agree with TRBD2. The V gene's germline CDR1 is SGHRS and CDR2 YFSETQ. V shed 6 bases and J 4 bases; nucleotides not matched to a gene: 10. This CDR3 is 16 amino acids long.

The chain couples TRBV19 to TRBJ2-3; TRBD2 might be the D (5 bases). Looked up from germline, CDR1 is LNHDA and CDR2 is SQIVND (reference sequence). V lost 4 bases to trimming and J lost 2 bases, with 10 bases between them. This CDR3 spans 14 amino acids. CDR3 sequence (DNA): TGTGCCAGTAGTAGTAGGACTCTCACAGATACGCAGTATTTT. This sequence encodes CASSSRTLTDTQYF.

The chain joins TRBV20-1 to TRBJ2-7, with D perhaps TRBD1 (5 bases). V was shortened by 3 bases and J by 5 bases, with 20 bases between the two germline ends. The germline gives CDR1 DFQATT, CDR2 SNEGSKA (reference sequence). The CDR3 consists of 15 residues. The CDR3 loop reads CSASSHVQDPHEQYF. CDR3 bases: TGCAGTGCTAGTTCACATGTACAGGACCCCCACGAGCAGTACTTC.

The rearrangement uses TRBV28 and TRBJ2-1; 7 bases agree with TRBD1. This CDR3 has 15 amino acids. Germline V gene sequence: CDR1 MDHEN, CDR2 SYDVKM. After removal of 8 bases from V and 2 bases from J, the junction contained 9 bases not matched to a gene. The DNA of the CDR3 is TGTGCCAGCTCCCAACAGGGGTACCCCTACAATGAGCAGTTCTTC. It specifies CASSQQGYPYNEQFF. Combining the CDR3 with reference TRBV28 and TRBJ2-1 gives the whole variable domain DVKVTQSSRYLVKRTGEKVFLECVQDMDHENMFWYRQDPGLGLRLIYFSYDVKMKEKGDIPEGYSVSREKKERFSLILESASTNQTSMYLCASSQQGYPYNEQFFGPGTRLTVL.

This clone was counted a single time. CDR3 in amino acids: CASSPRQGRDEKLFF. CDR3 nucleotide sequence: TGCGCCAGCAGCCCGCGACAGGGTAGGGATGAAAAACTGTTTTTT. The chain links TRBV5-1 to TRBJ1-4, with TRBD1 identical over 7 bases. J was trimmed by 6 bases and V by 4 bases; bases with no gene match: 9. Per germline, CDR1 SGHRS and CDR2 YFSETQ. CDR3 length equals 15 residues.